A single sample gave rise to the 24 T cell receptor beta chains below, sequenced in a study of CD8 T cells in ankylosing spondylitis (dated by TCRdb to about 2017). The method behind the library was 5' RACE. The instrument was an Illumina HiSeq 2500. Using fastp trimming at Q25 and MiXCR clonotype assembly, TCRdb reanalyzed the public sequencing data and kept in-frame beta chains. Each CDR3 protein appears once, grouped with its most common genes and DNA. In all, the sample holds 200,000 to 250,000 distinct CDR3 sequences, and about 10% of those were seen once. The ten largest clonotypes hold 2.6% of the sample. What was sequenced was blood, either unsorted or a sorted T cell fraction (not recorded which). The receptor source for this set is a male donor with ankylosing spondylitis or in good health (not recorded which).

This clonotype showed up many times. The V gene is TRBV10-3, the J gene TRBJ2-1; TRBD2 is a possible D gene (6 bases). The CDR3 runs 12 residues. Germline CDR1 ENHRY, CDR2 SYGVKD. V dropped 4 bases and J dropped 10 bases, with 11 bases sitting between them. The CDR3 DNA follows: TGTGCCATCAGTGCTACTAGCCCAGAGCAGTTCTTC. Translated: CAISATSPEQFF.

This clonotype was recorded many times. The chain links TRBV7-9 to TRBJ1-2, with a tentative D call TRBD1 (5 bases). Germline-derived CDR1 and CDR2 are SEHNR and FQNEAQ (reference sequence). CDR3 length: 14 amino acids. Trimming took off 3 bases at V and 6 bases at J, with 14 bases between the two ends. The chain's CDR3 is CASSLGLPGHGYTF. The CDR3 DNA reads TGTGCCAGCAGCTTGGGACTCCCAGGTCATGGCTACACCTTC.

This clonotype was counted at least ten times. The chain links TRBV5-1 to TRBJ2-1, with a possible D match to TRBD1 (5 bases). The CDR3 runs to 15 residues. The germline CDR1 and CDR2 sequences are SGHRS and YFSETQ. Trimming shortened V by 2 bases and J by 0 bases, and 9 bases separated the two germline ends. The CDR3, as DNA: TGCGCCAGCAGCTTCCAGGGCCTCTCCTACAATGAGCAGTTCTTC. Translated, it gives CASSFQGLSYNEQFF. The whole variable domain, filled in from reference TRBV5-1 and TRBJ2-1, reads KAGVTQTPRYLIKTRGQQVTLSCSPISGHRSVSWYQQTPGQGLQFLFEYFSETQRNKGNFPGRFSGRQFSNSRSEMNVSTLELGDSALYLCASSFQGLSYNEQFFGPGTRLTVL.

This clonotype was counted ten times or more. The rearrangement uses TRBV12-3 or TRBV12-4 and TRBJ2-3; TRBD2 matches at 8 bases. This CDR3 region has 13 residues. Trimming at V came to 8 bases and at J to 6 bases, leaving 7 bases not matched to a gene. Written as DNA, the CDR3 is TGTGCCAGCGGAGGGACTAGTCTCGATACGCAGTATTTT. Amino acid sequence: CASGGTSLDTQYF.

J is TRBJ2-1 and V is TRBV7-2; D uncertain. The CDR3 extends over 13 amino acids. V lost 2 bases and J lost 6, with 8 bases in between. Germline CDR1 is SGHTA and CDR2 is FQGNSA. CDR3 residues: CASSLPLFNEQFF. In DNA, the CDR3 is TGTGCCAGCAGCTTACCACTATTCAATGAGCAGTTCTTC.

This clonotype has just a few counts. This sequence joins TRBV7-9 and TRBJ1-1; 7 bases line up with TRBD1. From germline, CDR1 is SEHNR and CDR2 FQNEAQ (reference sequence). Germline trimming cut 5 bases from V and 5 bases from J; bases unmatched to any gene: 5. The CDR3 runs to 13 residues. The CDR3 is CASSREGQTEAFF. The CDR3 region has the DNA TGTGCCAGCAGCCGGGAGGGACAGACTGAAGCTTTCTTT.

Note on this clonotype: This sequence may be a read error, since a much larger clone differs from it by one base. The rearrangement links TRBV12-3 or TRBV12-4 to TRBJ2-3; no firm D call. The CDR3 spans 11 residues. V lost 10 bases, J lost 4 bases, and 9 bases lay in between. This CDR3 is CANTQADTQYF. CDR3 bases: TGTGCCAACACCCAGGCAGATACGCAGTATTTT.

This clonotype was counted at least ten times. The V and J genes are TRBV5-6 and TRBJ2-1; D gene ambiguous. This CDR3 has 12 amino acids. Per germline, CDR1 SGHDT and CDR2 YYEEEE. V was clipped by 3 bases and J by 7 bases, with 8 bases between them. The CDR3 nucleotides are TGTGCCAGCAGCTCCAACGGTAATGAGCAGTTCTTC. The encoded protein is CASSSNGNEQFF.

This clonotype was counted ten times or more. The chain links TRBV3-1 to TRBJ1-1, with D uncertain. The germline V and J ends were trimmed by 4 bases and 2 bases, with 14 bases remaining between them. The germline gives CDR1 LGHDT, CDR2 YNNKEL (reference sequence). This CDR3 comprises 15 residues. The CDR3 DNA follows: TGTGCCAGCAGCCCATCGGGCCAGACTAACACTGAAGCTTTCTTT. Translated, it gives CASSPSGQTNTEAFF.

This sequence joins TRBV21-1 and TRBJ2-1. TRBV21-1 is assigned pseudogene status. CDR3 length: 16 amino acids. CDR3 nucleotide sequence: TGTGCCATCAGCAAAGGGCGGCAAAGGTCCGGCCATGAGCAGTTCTTC. Translation gives CAISKGRQRSGHEQFF.

As DNA, the CDR3 is TGTGCCAGCACGCGGGGGGGCTCCGGGGAGCTGTTTTTT. It encodes CASTRGGSGELFF. V gene TRBV7-9 combines with J gene TRBJ2-2; 9 nucleotides align to TRBD2. The germline V gene encodes CDR1 SEHNR and CDR2 FQNEAQ (reference sequence). V gave up 7 bases and J gave up 6 bases; unmatched junction bases: 3. The CDR3 totals 13 residues.

This clonotype occurred many times. The chain couples TRBV20-1 to TRBJ1-1; the D gene is possibly TRBD1 (5 bases). The germline V and J ends were trimmed by 1 base and 0 bases, with 6 bases remaining between them. The CDR3 is made up of 13 amino acids. Germline CDR1 DFQATT, CDR2 SNEGSKA (reference sequence). CDR3 bases: TGCAGTGCTAGAGGACAGATGAACACTGAAGCTTTCTTT. This translates into CSARGQMNTEAFF.

Many counts were recorded for this clonotype. The chain employs TRBV20-1 and TRBJ2-1, with D perhaps TRBD2 (5 bases). Germline V gene sequence: CDR1 DFQATT, CDR2 SNEGSKA (reference sequence). This CDR3 is built from 12 residues. V was shortened by 2 bases and J by 13 bases, with 15 bases between the two germline ends. The CDR3 region is CSARSEGLPQFF. The DNA of the CDR3 is TGCAGTGCTAGAAGCGAGGGTCTCCCCCAGTTCTTC.

This clonotype was picked up many times. The chain employs TRBV12-3 or TRBV12-4 and TRBJ2-7, with 9 bases lining up with TRBD2. The junction had 9 bases not matched to a gene; V was cut back by 7 bases and J by 2 bases. This CDR3 has 15 residues. CDR3 DNA sequence: TGTGCCAGCACCTCGTCAGCGGGAGGACCCTACGAGCAGTACTTC. It yields the protein CASTSSAGGPYEQYF.

This clonotype was observed at least ten times. V is TRBV5-1 and J is TRBJ1-1, with 7 nucleotides matching TRBD1. V trimming: 4 bases; J trimming: 1 base; junction bases outside the gene matches: 7. Germline V gene data show CDR1 as SGHRS and CDR2 as YFSETQ. The CDR3 has 15 residues. CDR3 DNA: TGCGCCAGCAGCCCGGGGACAGCGGAGAACACTGAAGCTTTCTTT. It codes for CASSPGTAENTEAFF.

The table lists this clonotype with many counts. This chain connects TRBV12-3 or TRBV12-4 to TRBJ2-3; no firm D call. The V and J ends lost 6 bases and 8 bases respectively, with 12 bases between them. The CDR3 runs 12 residues. CDR3 sequence: CASSPERGTQYF. The CDR3 DNA sequence: TGTGCCAGCAGCCCGGAGAGAGGTACGCAGTATTTT.

This clonotype has at least ten counts. The chain is built from TRBV30 and TRBJ2-7; D tentatively reads TRBD1 or TRBD2 (7 bases each). CDR1 and CDR2 (germline): GTSNPN, SVGIG (reference sequence). The CDR3 has 13 residues. Trimming removed 5 bases from V and 2 bases from J, with 13 bases in between. The CDR3 loop reads CAWGGDSPYEQYF. The CDR3, as DNA: TGTGCCTGGGGGGGGGACAGCCCCTACGAGCAGTACTTC.

This clonotype was observed at least ten times. The rearrangement joins TRBV12-3 or TRBV12-4 to TRBJ1-2, with D uncertain. This CDR3 has 15 residues. V was clipped by 4 bases and J by 8 bases, with 20 bases between them. The chain's CDR3 is CASSSIIMTWRGYTF. DNA for the CDR3: TGTGCCAGCAGTTCCATAATAATGACCTGGAGAGGCTACACCTTC.

At least ten counts were recorded for this clonotype. CDR3 DNA sequence: TGTGCCAGCAGGCCCAACAAGAACACCGGGGAGCTGTTTTTT. As protein: CASRPNKNTGELFF. This sequence joins TRBV2 and TRBJ2-2, with D uncertain. The CDR3 covers 14 residues. The germline V and J ends were trimmed by 6 bases and 1 base, with 9 bases remaining between them. CDR1 is SNHLY and CDR2 is FYNNEI in the germline V gene.

The chain has TRBV6-5 and TRBJ2-7; 9 bases agree with TRBD1. The CDR3 consists of 15 residues. CDR1 and CDR2 (germline): MNHEY, SVGAGI. Trimming removed 4 bases from V and 5 bases from J; junction bases left unmatched: 9. The CDR3 bases are TGTGCCAGCAGTTCCCAAGACAGGGGGTTCCACGAGCAGTACTTC. Residues: CASSSQDRGFHEQYF.

This clonotype was detected ten times or more. This sequence joins TRBV20-1 and TRBJ2-1; TRBD2 matches at 11 bases. Germline CDR1 DFQATT, CDR2 SNEGSKA (reference sequence). The length of the CDR3 is 15 residues. The ends lost 5 bases at V and 5 bases at J; junction bases unmatched: 8. In nucleotides, the CDR3 is TGCAGTGCTCCCAATCCTAGCGGGGGGCACAATGAGCAGTTCTTC. Its translation: CSAPNPSGGHNEQFF.

The chain has TRBV18 and TRBJ1-2; D remains unclear. The CDR3 runs 15 residues. The germline gives CDR1 KGHSH, CDR2 LQKENI. The V end was cut by 2 bases, the J end by 2 bases, with 12 bases between. CDR3 nucleotides: TGTGCCAGCTCACCAGAGCTGGGCGGCAACTATGGCTACACCTTC. It yields the protein CASSPELGGNYGYTF.

At least ten counts were recorded for this clonotype. The chain joins TRBV15 to TRBJ2-5; no definite D call. V was clipped by 0 bases and J by 1 base, with 6 bases between them. This CDR3 comprises 14 residues. The germline V gene has CDR1 LNHNV and CDR2 YYDKDF (reference sequence). The DNA of the CDR3 is TGTGCCACCAGCAGAGAGAGGCTCCAAGAGACCCAGTACTTC. It encodes CATSRERLQETQYF.

This clonotype was recorded many times. The J gene is TRBJ2-7, the V gene TRBV25-1; tentative D call: TRBD1 (6 bases). V was clipped by 3 bases and J by 2 bases, with 14 bases between them. CDR1 MGHDK and CDR2 SYGVNS come from the germline V gene. The CDR3 runs 15 residues. CDR3 bases: TGTGCCAGCAGTGATCTCCAACAGGGCACCTACGAGCAGTACTTC. This codes for CASSDLQQGTYEQYF.